What follows describes a single T cell receptor beta chain. This record belongs to a study of blood T cell repertoires in COVID-19. The CDR3 consists of 15 residues. The V end lost 4 bases, the J end lost 1 base, and 12 bases lay between the germline ends. Germline assignment: CDR1 SGDLS and CDR2 YYNGEE. Sequenced by immunoSEQ multiplex PCR; TCRdb stores in-frame clones only, minus some. The data contain under 250,000 clones, around 82% of them seen just once; the ten biggest clones take up approximately 12%. This rearrangement joins TRBV9 to TRBJ2-1; the D gene is possibly TRBD1 (5 bases). What was sequenced was peripheral blood. The sequence was collected from a woman aged 40 to 50 with acute or convalescent COVID-19. CDR3 in DNA: TGTGCCAGCAGCTCGCAGGGATCATCCTACAATGAGCAGTTCTTC. It specifies CASSSQGSSYNEQFF.